This TCR beta chain is drawn from a study of technical replicates of blood from a few donors (dated by TCRdb to the late 2010s). Reading the germline V gene gives CDR1 MNHEY and CDR2 SVGAGI. From V the trimming removes 6 bases and from J it removes 1 base, while the gene matches leave 5 bases of the junction unaccounted for. The CDR3 starts with the cysteine, ends with the phenylalanine, and has 15 residues. The only DNA kept is the CDR3, 45 bases in frame from the first base. In the case of this clone: Its antigen is unknown. The sample holds no much larger clone one base away, and base qualities are not on file.

The receptor library was made with the immunoSEQ multiplex PCR assay. Here the immuneACCESS table is served through TCRdb, limited to in-frame sequences with V and J called. Missing clones are a known gap in these copies; in checked studies unresolved V genes cover under half, and the rest lacks a known reason. The table for this sample lists some 70,000 clones; more than 90% of them were counted only once. The top ten clonotypes cover over 0.35% of the sample. The chain couples TRBV6-5 to TRBJ2-1; 8 bases in the middle match TRBD1. The receptor comes from a human donor in good health. Specimen: T cells isolated from PBMCs. CDR3 region: CASSRQGRSYNEQFF. The nucleotide sequence is given as TGTGCCAGCAGCAGACAGGGGCGTTCCTACAATGAGCAGTTCTTC.